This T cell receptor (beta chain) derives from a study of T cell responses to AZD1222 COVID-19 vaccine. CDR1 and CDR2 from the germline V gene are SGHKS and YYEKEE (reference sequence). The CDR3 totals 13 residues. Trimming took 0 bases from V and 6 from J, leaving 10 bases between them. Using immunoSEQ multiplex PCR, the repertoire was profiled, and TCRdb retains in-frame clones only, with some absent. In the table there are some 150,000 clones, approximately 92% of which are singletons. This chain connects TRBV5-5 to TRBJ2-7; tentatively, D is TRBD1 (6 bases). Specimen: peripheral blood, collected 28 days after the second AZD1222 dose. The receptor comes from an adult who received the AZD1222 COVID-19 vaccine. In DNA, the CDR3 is TGTGCCAGCAGCTTGGCAGGGGCTTCCGAGCAGTACTTC. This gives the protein CASSLAGASEQYF.